This section outlines one T cell receptor (beta chain) sequence together with its context. The target antigen is unknown. These data originate in a study of long-term antiretroviral therapy in people with HIV. Overall study findings and caveats: Information pertaining to ART adherence, viral resistance or therapeutic modifications was not obtained. Versus controls, repertoires in people with HIV had narrower CDR3 length ranges.

Trimming at V came to 0 bases and at J to 5 bases, leaving 4 bases not matched to a gene. Germline-derived CDR1 and CDR2 are SGDLS and YYNGEE. The CDR3 sequence is 15 residues long. The assay, immunoSEQ v3.0, was run at survey level. The repertoire was sequenced with immunoSEQ multiplex PCR; TCRdb's copy has only in-frame clones and lacks some. The top ten clones hold about 2.6% of a sample with 29,000 or so clones, about 94% of them seen once. Clinicians in the United States treated all participants with HIV. This material consisted of unsorted PBMCs, taken about 7.2 years after starting antiretroviral therapy. The receptor was derived from a man aged 45-60 years with HIV. V is TRBV9 and J is TRBJ2-4; TRBD2 aligns across 8 bases. This chain's CDR3 is CASSVAGGPENIQYF. In nucleotides, the CDR3 is TGTGCCAGCAGCGTAGCGGGGGGGCCTGAAAACATTCAGTACTTC.